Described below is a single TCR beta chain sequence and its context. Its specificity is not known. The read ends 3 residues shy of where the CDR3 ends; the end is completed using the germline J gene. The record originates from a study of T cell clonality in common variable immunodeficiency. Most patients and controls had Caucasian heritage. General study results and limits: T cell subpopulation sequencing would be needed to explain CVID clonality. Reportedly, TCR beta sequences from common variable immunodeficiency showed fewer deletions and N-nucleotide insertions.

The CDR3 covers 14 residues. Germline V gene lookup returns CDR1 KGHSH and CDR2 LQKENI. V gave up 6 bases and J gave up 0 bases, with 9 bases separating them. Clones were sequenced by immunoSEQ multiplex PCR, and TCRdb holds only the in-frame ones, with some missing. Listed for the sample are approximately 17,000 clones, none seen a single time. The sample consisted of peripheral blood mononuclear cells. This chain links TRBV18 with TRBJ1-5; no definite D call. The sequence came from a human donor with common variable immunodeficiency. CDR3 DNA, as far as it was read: TGTGCCAGCTCCCCAAAATATAGCAATCAGCCC. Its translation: CASSPKYSNQP. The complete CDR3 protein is CASSPKYSNQPQHF.